This T cell receptor (beta chain) was obtained from a study of cytomegalovirus exposure and HLA in healthy donors (dated by TCRdb to 2016 to 2017). General notes on the study: According to a later analysis, one platform produced both the roughly 130 validation repertoires and the 666 repertoires of the first cohort. The study was designed to test whether signatures of past pathogen exposure could be identified by cataloging public T cell receptors. In addition to the first cohort of 650 to 800 subjects, a separate validation cohort of approximately 130 different subjects was used. The study combined high-throughput TCR immunosequencing, statistical association of individual TCRs with disease status, and machine learning to predict cytomegalovirus infection status.

Results the study describes overall, beyond this receptor: Of the cluster scores, 90% to 95% were above 0 in a later analysis, which found that TCRs clustered in the first cohort also tended to co-occur in the 110 or so validation repertoires. Three of the identified cytomegalovirus-associated TCR beta chains were confirmed in vitro to be specific for cytomegalovirus antigens. The classifier was reported to diagnose cytomegalovirus status with high specificity and sensitivity in both the original cohort and the validation cohort. A later analysis lacked HLA typing for the validation cohort, so it scored co-occurrence in that cohort across all 110 or so repertoires. Most TCR sequences were seen in very few donors, while some public TCRs were found in many individuals. According to the authors, the approach could potentially be generalized to other disease states and immunological phenotypes. The study gave a list of around 170 TCR beta chains associated with cytomegalovirus.

The method was the immunoSEQ multiplex PCR assay. The source study handled its data this way. A statistical classification framework was built to diagnose cytomegalovirus status from the catalog of TCR beta chain sequences. Entries here come from immuneACCESS through TCRdb and include only in-frame sequences with V and J called. Some clones fail to appear in such tables; in the studies checked, an unresolved V gene covers under half of the shortfall, and the cause of the remainder is unknown. V, J and clone size are taken as reported in that table, and D and trimming were inferred from the DNA itself. Across this sample there are under 200,000 clones, with 75% to 90% seen only once. The ten largest clonotypes hold 2% to 2.5% of the sample. A remark on this clone: Its antigen target is currently unknown. No base quality information exists; no much larger clone differs at one position.

The donors belonged to the validation cohort of around 110 subjects, which was separate from the 666-subject first cohort. The CDR3 runs 13 residues from the cysteine to the phenylalanine. Only the CDR3 portion is preserved as DNA: 39 bases, with reading frame beginning at the first base. Trimming takes 0 bases from V and 11 bases from J, and the germline ends sit 13 bases apart. Sequences WSHSY (CDR1) and SAAADI (CDR2) are obtained from the germline V gene. The TCR comes from a woman younger than 35 in good health and CMV-seronegative. The V and J segments used are TRBV10-2 and TRBJ1-1; tentative D gene TRBD1, with 5 bases matching. The sequenced material came from PBMCs. The DNA sequence follows: TGCGCCAGCAGTGAGTCAGGGGCCTTGATGGCTTTCTTT. It translates as CASSESGALMAFF.